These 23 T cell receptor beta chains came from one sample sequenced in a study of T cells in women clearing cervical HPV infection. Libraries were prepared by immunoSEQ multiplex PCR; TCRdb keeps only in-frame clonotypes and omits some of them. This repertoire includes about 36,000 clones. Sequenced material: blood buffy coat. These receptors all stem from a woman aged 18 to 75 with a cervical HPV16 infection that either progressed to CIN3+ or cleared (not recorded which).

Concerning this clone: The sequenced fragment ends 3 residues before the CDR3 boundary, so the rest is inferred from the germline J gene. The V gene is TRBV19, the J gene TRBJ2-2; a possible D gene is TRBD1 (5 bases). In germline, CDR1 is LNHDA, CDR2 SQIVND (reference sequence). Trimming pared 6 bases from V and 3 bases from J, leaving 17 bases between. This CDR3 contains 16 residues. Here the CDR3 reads CASRRTDSSDTGELFF. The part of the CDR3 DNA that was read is TGTGCCAGTAGAAGAACAGACAGCTCCGACACCGGGGAG.

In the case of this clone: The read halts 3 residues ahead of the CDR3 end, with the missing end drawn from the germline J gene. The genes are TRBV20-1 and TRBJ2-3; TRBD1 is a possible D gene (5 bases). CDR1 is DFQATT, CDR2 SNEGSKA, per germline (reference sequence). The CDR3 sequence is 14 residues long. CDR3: CSARKGQGQETQYF. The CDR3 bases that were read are TGCAGTGCTAGAAAAGGGCAGGGTCAAGAGACG.

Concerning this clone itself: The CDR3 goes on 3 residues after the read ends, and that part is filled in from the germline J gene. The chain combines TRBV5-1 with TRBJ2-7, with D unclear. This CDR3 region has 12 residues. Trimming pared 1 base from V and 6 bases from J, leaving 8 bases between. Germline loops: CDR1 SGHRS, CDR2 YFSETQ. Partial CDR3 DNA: TGCGCCAGCAGCTTGCCCAGTTCCGAG. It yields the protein CASSLPSSE. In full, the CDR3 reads CASSLPSSEQYF.

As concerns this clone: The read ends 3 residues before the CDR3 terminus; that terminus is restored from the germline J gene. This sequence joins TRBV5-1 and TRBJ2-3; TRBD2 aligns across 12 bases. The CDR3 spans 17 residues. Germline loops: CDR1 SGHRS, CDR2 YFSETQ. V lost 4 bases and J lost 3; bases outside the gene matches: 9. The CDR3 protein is CASSPDALAGGTDTQYF. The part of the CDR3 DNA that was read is TGCGCCAGCAGCCCGGACGCACTAGCGGGGGGAACAGATACG.

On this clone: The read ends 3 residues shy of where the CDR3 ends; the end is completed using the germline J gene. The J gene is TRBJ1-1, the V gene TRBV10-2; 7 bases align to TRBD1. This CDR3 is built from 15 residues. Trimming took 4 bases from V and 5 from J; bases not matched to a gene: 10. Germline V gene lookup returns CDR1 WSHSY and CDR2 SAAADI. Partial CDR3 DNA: TGCGCCAGCAGTGTTGAGGGGGCGATGTTGACTGAA. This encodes CASSVEGAMLTE. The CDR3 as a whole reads CASSVEGAMLTEAFF.

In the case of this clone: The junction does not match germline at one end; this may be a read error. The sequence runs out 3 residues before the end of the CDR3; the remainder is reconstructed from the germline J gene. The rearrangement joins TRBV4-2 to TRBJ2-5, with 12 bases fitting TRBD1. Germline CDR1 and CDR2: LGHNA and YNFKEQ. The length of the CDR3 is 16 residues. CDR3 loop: CASSQGGTGGRETQYF. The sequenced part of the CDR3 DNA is TGCGCCAGCAGCCAGGGAGGGACAGGGGGCCGGGAGACC.

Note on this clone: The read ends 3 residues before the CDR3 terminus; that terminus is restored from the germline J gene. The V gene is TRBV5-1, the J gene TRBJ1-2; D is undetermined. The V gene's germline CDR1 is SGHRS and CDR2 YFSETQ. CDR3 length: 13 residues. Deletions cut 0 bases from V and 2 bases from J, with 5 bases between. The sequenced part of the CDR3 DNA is TGCGCCAGCAGCTTGGACAGAAACTATGGC. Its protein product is CASSLDRNYG. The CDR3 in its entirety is CASSLDRNYGYTF.

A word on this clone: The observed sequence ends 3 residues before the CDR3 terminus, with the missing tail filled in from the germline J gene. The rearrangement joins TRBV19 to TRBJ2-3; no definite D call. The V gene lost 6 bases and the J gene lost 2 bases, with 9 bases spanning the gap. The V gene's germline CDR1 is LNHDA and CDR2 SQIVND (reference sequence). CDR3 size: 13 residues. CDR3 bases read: TGTGCCAGTAGGCAGGAGAACACAGATACG. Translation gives CASRQENTDT. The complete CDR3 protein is CASRQENTDTQYF.

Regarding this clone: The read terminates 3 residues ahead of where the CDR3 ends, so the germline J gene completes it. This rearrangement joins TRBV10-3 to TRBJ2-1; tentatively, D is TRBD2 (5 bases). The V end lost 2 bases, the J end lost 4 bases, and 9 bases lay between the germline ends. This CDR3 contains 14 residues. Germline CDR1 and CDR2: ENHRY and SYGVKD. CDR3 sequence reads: CAISEDGVYNEQFF. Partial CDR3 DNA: TGTGCCATCAGTGAGGACGGGGTATACAATGAG.

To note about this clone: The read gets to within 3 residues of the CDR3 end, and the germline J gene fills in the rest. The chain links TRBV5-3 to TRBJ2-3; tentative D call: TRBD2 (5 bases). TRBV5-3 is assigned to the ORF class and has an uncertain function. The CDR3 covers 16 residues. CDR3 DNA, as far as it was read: TGTGCCAGAAGCTTGTCGGAGGTATGTAGCAATCAGCCG. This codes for CARSLSEVCSNQP. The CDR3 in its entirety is CARSLSEVCSNQPQYF.

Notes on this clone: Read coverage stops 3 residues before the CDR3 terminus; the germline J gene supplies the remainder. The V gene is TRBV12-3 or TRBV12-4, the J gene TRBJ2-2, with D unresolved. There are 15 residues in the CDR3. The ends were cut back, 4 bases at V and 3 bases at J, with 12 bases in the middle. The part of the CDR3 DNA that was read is TGTGCCAGCAGTTCCACCAGTTCATACACCGGGGAG. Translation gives CASSSTSSYTGE. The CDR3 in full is CASSSTSSYTGELFF.

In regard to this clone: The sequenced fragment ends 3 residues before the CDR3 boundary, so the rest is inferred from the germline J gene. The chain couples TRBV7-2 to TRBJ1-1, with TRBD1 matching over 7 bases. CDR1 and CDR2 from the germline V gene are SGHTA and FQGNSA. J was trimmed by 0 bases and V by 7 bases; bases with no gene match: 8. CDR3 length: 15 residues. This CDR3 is CASTLEGAVNTEAFF. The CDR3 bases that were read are TGTGCCAGCACCCTGGAGGGGGCGGTGAACACTGAA. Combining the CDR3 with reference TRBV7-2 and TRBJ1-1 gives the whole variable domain GAGVSQSPSNKVTEKGKDVELRCDPISGHTALYWYRQSLGQGLEFLIYFQGNSAPDKSGLPSDRFSAERTGGSVSTLTIQRTQQEDSAVYLCASTLEGAVNTEAFFGQGTRLTVV.

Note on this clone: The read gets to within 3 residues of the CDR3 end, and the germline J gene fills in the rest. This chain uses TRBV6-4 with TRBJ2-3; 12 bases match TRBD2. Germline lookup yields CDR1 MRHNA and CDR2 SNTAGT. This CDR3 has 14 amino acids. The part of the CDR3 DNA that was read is TGTGCCAGCAGTGACAACCCTAGCGGGGGGGCG. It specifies CASSDNPSGGA. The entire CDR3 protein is CASSDNPSGGAQYF.

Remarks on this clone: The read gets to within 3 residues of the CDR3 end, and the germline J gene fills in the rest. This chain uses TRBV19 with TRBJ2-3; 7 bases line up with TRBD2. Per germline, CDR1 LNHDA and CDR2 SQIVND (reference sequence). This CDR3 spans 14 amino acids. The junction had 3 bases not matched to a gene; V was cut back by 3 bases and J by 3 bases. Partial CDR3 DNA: TGTGCCAGTAGTATCCCCGGGGGGACAGATACG. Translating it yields CASSIPGGTDT. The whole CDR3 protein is CASSIPGGTDTQYF.

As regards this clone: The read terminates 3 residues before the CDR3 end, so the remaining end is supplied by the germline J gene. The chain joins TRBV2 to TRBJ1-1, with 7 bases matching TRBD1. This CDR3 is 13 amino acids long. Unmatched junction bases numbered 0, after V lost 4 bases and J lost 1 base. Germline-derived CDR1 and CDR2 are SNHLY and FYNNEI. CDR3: CASSGQGNTEAFF. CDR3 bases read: TGTGCCAGCAGTGGACAGGGGAACACTGAA.

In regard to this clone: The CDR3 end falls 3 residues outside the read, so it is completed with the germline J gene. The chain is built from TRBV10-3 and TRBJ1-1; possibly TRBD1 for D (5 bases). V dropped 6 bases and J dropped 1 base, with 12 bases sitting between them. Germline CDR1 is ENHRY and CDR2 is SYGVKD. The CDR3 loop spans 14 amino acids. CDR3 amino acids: CAIRGDSWNTEAFF. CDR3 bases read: TGTGCCATCAGGGGGGACTCCTGGAACACTGAA.

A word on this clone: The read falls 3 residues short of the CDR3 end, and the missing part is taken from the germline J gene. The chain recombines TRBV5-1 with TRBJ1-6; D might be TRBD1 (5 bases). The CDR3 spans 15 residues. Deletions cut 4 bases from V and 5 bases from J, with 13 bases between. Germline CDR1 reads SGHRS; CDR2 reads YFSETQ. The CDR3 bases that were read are TGCGCCAGCAGCCCGGGACTCTTTAATAATTCACCC. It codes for CASSPGLFNNSP. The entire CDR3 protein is CASSPGLFNNSPLHF.

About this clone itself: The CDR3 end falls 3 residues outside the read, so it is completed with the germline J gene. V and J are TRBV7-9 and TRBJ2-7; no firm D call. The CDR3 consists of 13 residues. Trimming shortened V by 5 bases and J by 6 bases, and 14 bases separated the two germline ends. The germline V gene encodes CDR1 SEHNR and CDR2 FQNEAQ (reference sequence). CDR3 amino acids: CASSPNLVFEQYF. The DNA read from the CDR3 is TGTGCCAGCAGCCCTAACCTTGTATTCGAG. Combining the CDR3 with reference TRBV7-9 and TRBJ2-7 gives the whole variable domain DTGVSQNPRHKITKRGQNVTFRCDPISEHNRLYWYRQTLGQGPEFLTYFQNEAQLEKSRLLSDRFSAERPKGSFSTLEIQRTEQGDSAMYLCASSPNLVFEQYFGPGTRLTVT.

The CDR3 loop is CASSLGTMNTGELFF. CDR3 DNA (partial): TGTGCCAGCAGTTTAGGGACAATGAACACCGGGGAG. The chain uses TRBV12-3 or TRBV12-4 and TRBJ2-2; D may be TRBD1 (5 bases). The read is 3 residues too short to cover the CDR3 end, so that end is filled in from the germline J gene. V gave up 1 base and J gave up 1 base, with 7 bases separating them. The CDR3 totals 15 residues.

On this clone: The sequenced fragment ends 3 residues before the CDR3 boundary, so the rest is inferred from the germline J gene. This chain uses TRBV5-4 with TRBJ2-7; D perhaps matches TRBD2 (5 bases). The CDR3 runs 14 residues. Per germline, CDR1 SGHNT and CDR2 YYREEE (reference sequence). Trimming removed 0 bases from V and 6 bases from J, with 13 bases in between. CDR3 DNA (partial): TGTGCCAGCAGCTTGGCGTTCCGGGGTGGCGAG. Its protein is CASSLAFRGGE. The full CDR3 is CASSLAFRGGEQYF.

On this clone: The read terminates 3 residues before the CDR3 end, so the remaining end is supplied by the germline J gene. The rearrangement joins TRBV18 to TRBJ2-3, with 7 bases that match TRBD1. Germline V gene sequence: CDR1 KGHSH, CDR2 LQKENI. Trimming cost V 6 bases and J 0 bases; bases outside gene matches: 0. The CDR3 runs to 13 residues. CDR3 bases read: TGTGCCAGCTCGGACAGGAGCACAGATACG. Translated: CASSDRSTDT. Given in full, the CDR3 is CASSDRSTDTQYF. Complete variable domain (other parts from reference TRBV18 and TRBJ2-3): NAGVMQNPRHLVRRRGQEARLRCSPMKGHSHVYWYRQLPEEGLKFMVYLQKENIIDESGMPKERFSAEFPKEGPSILRIQQVVRGDSAAYFCASSDRSTDTQYFGPGTRLTVL.

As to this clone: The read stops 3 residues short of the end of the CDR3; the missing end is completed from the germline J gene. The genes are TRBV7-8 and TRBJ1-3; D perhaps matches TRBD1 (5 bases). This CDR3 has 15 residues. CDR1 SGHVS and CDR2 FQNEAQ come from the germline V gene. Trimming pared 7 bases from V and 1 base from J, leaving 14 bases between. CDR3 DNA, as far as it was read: TGTGCCAGCACCTCTTATGGGGGGTCTGGAAACACC. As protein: CASTSYGGSGNT. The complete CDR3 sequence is CASTSYGGSGNTIYF.

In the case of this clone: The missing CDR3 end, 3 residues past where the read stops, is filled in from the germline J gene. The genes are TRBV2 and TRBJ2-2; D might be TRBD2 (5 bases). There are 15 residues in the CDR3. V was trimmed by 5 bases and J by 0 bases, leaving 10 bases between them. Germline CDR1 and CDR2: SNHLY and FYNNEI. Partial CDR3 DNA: TGTGCCAGCAGTCCCAGTAGCGCGAACACCGGGGAG. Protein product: CASSPSSANTGE. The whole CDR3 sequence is CASSPSSANTGELFF.